Below are 13 T cell receptor beta chains sequenced from a single sample in a study of beta chain features in type 1 diabetes. Every bit of the isolated RNA underwent reverse transcription, so sequencing read expressed TCRB transcripts. Using immunoSEQ multiplex PCR, the repertoire was profiled, and TCRdb retains in-frame clones only, with some absent. The data contain some 270,000 clones, around 14% of them seen just once; the ten biggest clones take up about 0.03%. Specimen: naive CD4+ T cells from blood. These receptors were obtained from a woman in her forties in good health.

Points on this clone: The sample carries other DNA sequences with the same CDR3. This sequence joins TRBV5-1 and TRBJ2-3; possible D gene TRBD2, 6 bases. Germline lookup yields CDR1 SGHRS and CDR2 YFSETQ. CDR3 length: 14 residues. The V and J ends lost 0 bases and 1 base respectively, with 6 bases between them. DNA for the CDR3: TGCGCCAGCAGCTTGGCGGGGGGCACAGATACGCAGTATTTT. This translates into CASSLAGGTDTQYF.

The rearrangement joins TRBV5-1 to TRBJ2-1; D possibly corresponds to TRBD1 (6 bases). CDR3 length equals 15 residues. Germline lookup yields CDR1 SGHRS and CDR2 YFSETQ. Trimming stripped 5 bases from V and 2 bases from J, with 14 bases between. CDR3 in DNA: TGCGCCAGCAGGATGACAGGCAGCCCCTACAATGAGCAGTTCTTC. Residues: CASRMTGSPYNEQFF.

This chain connects TRBV10-3 to TRBJ2-1, with a weak D call TRBD2 (7 bases). Germline loops: CDR1 ENHRY, CDR2 SYGVKD. This CDR3 is 12 amino acids long. V was trimmed by 3 bases and J by 16 bases, leaving 16 bases between them. CDR3 in amino acids: CAISESGGDTFF. Written as DNA, the CDR3 is TGTGCCATCAGTGAATCGGGGGGCGATACTTTCTTC.

A few counts support this clone. The V gene is TRBV19, the J gene TRBJ2-7; a possible D gene is TRBD1 (5 bases). Trimming took 0 bases from V and 2 from J, leaving 11 bases between them. The CDR3 has 15 amino acids. The germline V gene encodes CDR1 LNHDA and CDR2 SQIVND (reference sequence). The CDR3: CASSIDTGQAYEQYF. CDR3 in DNA: TGTGCCAGTAGTATAGATACAGGACAAGCCTACGAGCAGTACTTC.

The chain employs TRBV2 and TRBJ2-3; 8 bases map to TRBD2. This CDR3 spans 15 amino acids. Germline V lookup: CDR1 SNHLY, CDR2 FYNNEI. Trimming cost V 5 bases and J 2 bases; bases outside gene matches: 6. The chain's CDR3 is CASSTSGGPTDTQYF. In nucleotides, the CDR3 is TGTGCCAGCAGTACAAGCGGGGGACCCACAGATACGCAGTATTTT.

This clone appeared a few times. The chain employs TRBV18 and TRBJ2-1; 11 bases are shared with TRBD2. Germline V gene lookup returns CDR1 KGHSH and CDR2 LQKENI. Losses at the gene ends were 0 bases for V and 7 bases for J; bases not matched to a gene: 5. The CDR3 runs to 16 residues. The CDR3 is CASSPPTSGASNEQFF. In DNA, the CDR3 is TGTGCCAGCTCACCACCGACTAGCGGGGCGTCGAATGAGCAGTTCTTC.

The rearrangement uses TRBV2 and TRBJ1-2; possible D gene TRBD1, 5 bases. The V end was cut by 5 bases, the J end by 7 bases, with 14 bases between. The CDR3 length is 13 residues. Germline-derived CDR1 and CDR2 are SNHLY and FYNNEI. As DNA, the CDR3 is TGTGCCAGCAGTCGGGACTGGGAAGGTGGCTACACCTTC. Translating gives CASSRDWEGGYTF.

This clone was seen more than once but under ten times. The chain combines TRBV11-2 with TRBJ1-2; TRBD1 matches 8 bases. J lost 6 bases, V lost 6 bases, and 9 bases had no gene match. The CDR3 sequence is 14 residues long. The germline CDR1 and CDR2 sequences are SGHAT and FQNNGV. This CDR3 is CASRRITGGHGYTF. The CDR3 DNA sequence: TGTGCCAGCAGACGGATCACAGGGGGACATGGCTACACCTTC.

The table lists this clone with a few counts. This chain connects TRBV4-3 to TRBJ1-3, with D uncertain. The CDR3 covers 17 residues. CDR1 is LGHNA and CDR2 is YSLEER in the germline V gene. Between the trimmed V and J ends, which lost 0 bases and 0 bases, there was a span of 12 bases. Here the CDR3 DNA reads TGCGCCAGCAGCCAAGATCCGAAGACGGGCTCTGGAAACACCATATATTTT. It yields the protein CASSQDPKTGSGNTIYF.

V is TRBV11-2 and J is TRBJ2-1; D gene unclear. Trimming shortened V by 3 bases and J by 8 bases, and 14 bases separated the two germline ends. Germline V CDR1 and CDR2: SGHAT, FQNNGV. The CDR3 is 14 amino acids. The CDR3 region has the DNA TGTGCCAGCAGCTTCCGATGGGCCGACGATGAGCAGTTCTTC. Amino acid sequence: CASSFRWADDEQFF.

The table lists this clone with a few counts. The sample holds other DNA sequences that translate to the same CDR3. The chain uses TRBV7-2 and TRBJ1-5, with 8 bases fitting TRBD1. CDR3 length: 14 amino acids. V was pared by 5 bases and J by 7 bases, with 7 bases of the junction left unmatched. The V gene's germline CDR1 is SGHTA and CDR2 FQGNSA. The CDR3 loop reads CASSPDRGGQPQHF. The CDR3 region has the DNA TGTGCCAGCAGCCCAGACAGGGGCGGGCAGCCCCAGCATTTT. The full variable domain, its missing parts supplied by reference TRBV7-2 and TRBJ1-5, is GAGVSQSPSNKVTEKGKDVELRCDPISGHTALYWYRQSLGQGLEFLIYFQGNSAPDKSGLPSDRFSAERTGGSVSTLTIQRTQQEDSAVYLCASSPDRGGQPQHFGDGTRLSIL.

The J gene is TRBJ2-5, the V gene TRBV5-1; 7 nucleotides align to TRBD2. This CDR3 is built from 14 residues. The ends lost 6 bases at V and 2 bases at J; junction bases unmatched: 7. Germline assignment: CDR1 SGHRS and CDR2 YFSETQ. CDR3 protein: CASMQAGEQETQYF. In nucleotides, the CDR3 is TGCGCCAGCATGCAGGCGGGGGAACAAGAGACCCAGTACTTC. Using reference TRBV5-1 and TRBJ2-5 for the parts outside the CDR3, the full variable domain is KAGVTQTPRYLIKTRGQQVTLSCSPISGHRSVSWYQQTPGQGLQFLFEYFSETQRNKGNFPGRFSGRQFSNSRSEMNVSTLELGDSALYLCASMQAGEQETQYFGPGTRLLVL.

In its sample, this clone was seen a few times. The rearrangement links TRBV2 to TRBJ2-7; D possibly corresponds to TRBD2 (7 bases). Germline V lookup: CDR1 SNHLY, CDR2 FYNNEI. This CDR3 spans 13 amino acids. Trimming left V 7 bases short and J 4 bases short, with 14 bases between. CDR3 in amino acids: CASIGGALYEQYF. CDR3 coding DNA: TGTGCCAGCATTGGGGGGGCCCTGTACGAGCAGTACTTC.